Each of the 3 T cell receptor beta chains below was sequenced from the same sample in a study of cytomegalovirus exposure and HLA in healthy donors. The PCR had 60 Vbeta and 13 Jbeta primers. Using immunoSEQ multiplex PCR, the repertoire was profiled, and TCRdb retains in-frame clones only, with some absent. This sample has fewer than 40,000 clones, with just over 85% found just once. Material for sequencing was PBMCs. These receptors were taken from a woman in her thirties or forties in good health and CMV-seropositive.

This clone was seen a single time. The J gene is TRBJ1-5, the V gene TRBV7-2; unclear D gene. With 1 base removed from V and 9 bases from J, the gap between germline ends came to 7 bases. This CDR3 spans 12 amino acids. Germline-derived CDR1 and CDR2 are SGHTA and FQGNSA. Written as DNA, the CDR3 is TGTGCCAGCAGCTTAGGCGGTCGGCCCCAGCATTTT. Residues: CASSLGGRPQHF.

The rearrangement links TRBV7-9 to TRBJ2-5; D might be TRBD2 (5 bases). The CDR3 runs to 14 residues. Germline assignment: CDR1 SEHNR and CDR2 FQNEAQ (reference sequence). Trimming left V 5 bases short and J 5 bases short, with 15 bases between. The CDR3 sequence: CASSPPEGRETQYF. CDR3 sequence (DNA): TGTGCCAGCAGCCCCCCTGAGGGTAGGGAGACCCAGTACTTC.

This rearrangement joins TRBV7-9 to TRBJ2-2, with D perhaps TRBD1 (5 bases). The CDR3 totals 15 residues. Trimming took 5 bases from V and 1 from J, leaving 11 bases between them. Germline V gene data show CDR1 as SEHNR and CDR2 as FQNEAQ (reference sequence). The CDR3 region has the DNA TGTGCCAGCAGCGAAGCTACAGGGAACACCGGGGAGCTGTTTTTT. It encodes CASSEATGNTGELFF.